The sample holds one count of the clone carrying this T cell receptor beta chain. This record belongs to a study of blood T cell repertoires in COVID-19. Overall study context: Specimens from acute and convalescent COVID-19 originated in the United States, Italy and Spain. The analysed material was cDNA or gDNA that came from T cells, B-cell-depleted T cells, or PBMCs.

As processed by the authors: From reference gene primer amplification, estimates of nucleated cell counts were derived. Measured with immunoSEQ multiplex PCR; TCRdb has only the in-frame clones, and not every one. The V and J calls and clone size are taken from that table; D and trimming were inferred from the DNA. The sample has roughly 120,000 clones, roughly nine tenths seen once. Trimming removed 5 bases at V and 1 base at J, with 14 bases between. CDR3 size: 15 residues. The germline V gene has CDR1 MNHNY and CDR2 SVGAGI (reference sequence). What was sequenced was peripheral blood. The V gene is TRBV6-6, the J gene TRBJ2-5; possibly TRBD1 for D (6 bases). The receptor's source is a man between 65 and 80 years old who had recovered from COVID-19. For the CDR3, the DNA is TGTGCCAGCAGTACCCGGACAGCCGCCCAAGAGACCCAGTACTTC. As protein: CASSTRTAAQETQYF.